The rows below give T cell receptor beta chains drawn from one sample of a study of T cells in Graves' hyperthyroidism and ophthalmopathy. TCRdb ran MiXCR on the multiplex PCR reads and lists one entry per CDR3 protein. The sample lists some 740,000 distinct CDR3 sequences; 12% to 15% were seen once. The sample taken for sequencing was blood. The source is a woman aged 18-29 years with Graves' hyperthyroidism. CDR3s include the opening cysteine and the closing phenylalanine or tryptophan. The D gene is left open where the match is weak. Expanded clones are given a class, and other clones once, few, many or no size at all.

v_call: TRBV11-2
clone_size: many
d_call: TRBD1
j_call: TRBJ2-1
cdr3_nt: TGTGCCAGCAGGTTGGACAGGGCGAATGAGCAGTTCTTC
cdr3_aa: CASRLDRANEQFF

v_call: TRBV19
clone_size: NA
d_call: TRBD2
j_call: TRBJ2-7
cdr3_nt: TGTGCCAGTATTCCCCCGGGACTAGCGGGACACGAGCAGTACTTC
cdr3_aa: CASIPPGLAGHEQYF

v_call: TRBV20-1
clone_size: many
d_call: NA
j_call: TRBJ2-7
cdr3_nt: TGCAGTGCCGACAGGTCTCCATCCTACGAGCAGTACTTC
cdr3_aa: CSADRSPSYEQYF

v_call: TRBV5-1
clone_size: many
d_call: NA
j_call: TRBJ2-1
cdr3_nt: TGCGCCAGCAGCTTGGGTATAAACCTATTACTTGAGCAGTTCTTC
cdr3_aa: CASSLGINLLLEQFF

v_call: TRBV6-2/TRBV6-3
clone_size: many
d_call: NA
j_call: TRBJ1-6
cdr3_nt: TGTGCCAGCAGAACCTCGGGGAGGGGGAACTCACCCCTCCACTTT
cdr3_aa: CASRTSGRGNSPLHF

v_call: TRBV24-1
clone_size: many
d_call: NA
j_call: TRBJ2-5
cdr3_nt: TGTGCCACCAGTGATCGTCCGGGGGAGACCCAGTACTTC
cdr3_aa: CATSDRPGETQYF

v_call: TRBV30
clone_size: many
d_call: TRBD1
j_call: TRBJ1-1
cdr3_nt: TGTGCCAGAACAACAGGGGGTAGTAACGCTGAAGCTTTCTTT
cdr3_aa: CARTTGGSNAEAFF

v_call: TRBV27
clone_size: NA
d_call: TRBD1
j_call: TRBJ2-2
cdr3_nt: TGTGCCAGCAGTACCGACAGGGAGAACACCGGGGAGCTGTTTTTT
cdr3_aa: CASSTDRENTGELFF

v_call: TRBV6-1
clone_size: many
d_call: TRBD2
j_call: TRBJ2-2
cdr3_nt: TGTGCCAGCAGTTTTTCGACTAGCGGGAGGGCTGCGAACACCGGGGAGCTGTTTTTT
cdr3_aa: CASSFSTSGRAANTGELFF

v_call: TRBV4-2
clone_size: NA
d_call: NA
j_call: TRBJ2-2
cdr3_nt: TGTGCCAGCAACCCGGGGGAGACAGACACCGGGGAGCTGTTTTTT
cdr3_aa: CASNPGETDTGELFF

v_call: TRBV15
clone_size: few
d_call: NA
j_call: TRBJ2-7
cdr3_nt: TGTGCCACCAGCAGAGCTAGCTTTCGGTACGAGCAGTACTTC
cdr3_aa: CATSRASFRYEQYF

v_call: TRBV7-2
clone_size: few
d_call: NA
j_call: TRBJ2-4
cdr3_nt: TGTGCCAGCAGCTCCAGGGGGGGGGGCATTCAGTACTTC
cdr3_aa: CASSSRGGGIQYF

v_call: TRBV20-1
clone_size: NA
d_call: TRBD1
j_call: TRBJ1-1
cdr3_nt: TGCAGTGCTAGTTGGACAGGGGCCACTGAAGCTTTCTTT
cdr3_aa: CSASWTGATEAFF

v_call: TRBV11-2
clone_size: many
d_call: NA
j_call: TRBJ2-5
cdr3_nt: TGTGCCAGTCAGGGGCTCCAAGAGACCCAGTACTTC
cdr3_aa: CASQGLQETQYF

v_call: TRBV3-1
clone_size: many
d_call: NA
j_call: TRBJ1-2
cdr3_nt: TGTGCCAGCAGCCAAGATTTAGGGGGGCGAGGCTACACCTTC
cdr3_aa: CASSQDLGGRGYTF

v_call: TRBV13
clone_size: few
d_call: TRBD1
j_call: TRBJ1-1
cdr3_nt: TGTGCCAGCAGCTTTGGTGGGGAGGGGGCATTTAACACTGAAGCTTTCTTT
cdr3_aa: CASSFGGEGAFNTEAFF

v_call: TRBV5-6
clone_size: NA
d_call: NA
j_call: TRBJ1-3
cdr3_nt: TGTGCCAGCAGCCAGGGGTCTCCGGGGCCTGGAAACACCATATATTTT
cdr3_aa: CASSQGSPGPGNTIYF

v_call: TRBV9
clone_size: NA
d_call: TRBD1
j_call: TRBJ2-1
cdr3_nt: TGTGCCAGCAGCGTACAGGGGGCGGCCTACAATGAGCAGTTCTTC
cdr3_aa: CASSVQGAAYNEQFF

v_call: TRBV19
clone_size: once
d_call: TRBD2
j_call: TRBJ2-5
cdr3_nt: TGTGCCAGTAGCCCAACATGGGGCGGGAGGCAACAACAAGAGACCCAGTACTTC
cdr3_aa: CASSPTWGGRQQQETQYF

v_call: TRBV2
clone_size: many
d_call: NA
j_call: TRBJ2-5
cdr3_nt: TGTGCCAGCAGTGTGGTCAGGCAAGAGACCCAGTACTTC
cdr3_aa: CASSVVRQETQYF

v_call: TRBV4-1
clone_size: NA
d_call: NA
j_call: TRBJ2-5
cdr3_nt: TGCGCCAGCAGCCATCTGGGTTTAGCCCCCCCCCATCAGTACTTC
cdr3_aa: CASSHLGLAPPHQYF

v_call: TRBV13
clone_size: many
d_call: TRBD1
j_call: TRBJ2-7
cdr3_nt: TGTGCCAGCAGCGATAGGACAGGGATTTCCTACGAGCAGTACTTC
cdr3_aa: CASSDRTGISYEQYF

v_call: TRBV20-1
clone_size: many
d_call: TRBD2
j_call: TRBJ2-7
cdr3_nt: TGCAGTGCTAGGGCCCAAAGCGGGAGTTCCTACGAGCAGTACTTC
cdr3_aa: CSARAQSGSSYEQYF

v_call: TRBV7-2
clone_size: many
d_call: NA
j_call: TRBJ2-1
cdr3_nt: TGTGCCAGCAGCCTCAGGGCCAGCGCCCATGAGCAGTTCTTC
cdr3_aa: CASSLRASAHEQFF

v_call: TRBV28
clone_size: NA
d_call: NA
j_call: TRBJ1-6
cdr3_nt: TGTGCCAGCACGAACTCCTATAATTCACCCCTCCACTTT
cdr3_aa: CASTNSYNSPLHF

v_call: TRBV7-9
clone_size: few
d_call: NA
j_call: TRBJ1-1
cdr3_nt: TGTGCCAGCAGCCTAGACAGTTCTGAAGCTTTCTTT
cdr3_aa: CASSLDSSEAFF

v_call: TRBV5-1
clone_size: few
d_call: NA
j_call: TRBJ2-2
cdr3_nt: TGCGCCAGCAGCTTGGTGTCCGGATCGAACACCGGGGAGCTGTTTTTT
cdr3_aa: CASSLVSGSNTGELFF

v_call: TRBV12-3/TRBV12-4
clone_size: many
d_call: NA
j_call: TRBJ2-2
cdr3_nt: TGTGCCAGCAGTTCCTCAGGGAAGGGGTCCGGGGAGCTGTTTTTT
cdr3_aa: CASSSSGKGSGELFF

v_call: TRBV7-2
clone_size: many
d_call: NA
j_call: TRBJ2-3
cdr3_nt: TGTGCCAGCAGCTTTCAGGGTATGGATACGCAGTATTTT
cdr3_aa: CASSFQGMDTQYF

v_call: TRBV20-1
clone_size: many
d_call: TRBD2
j_call: TRBJ2-7
cdr3_nt: TGCAGTGCATATAGCGGGAGTTATTACGAGCAGTACTTC
cdr3_aa: CSAYSGSYYEQYF

v_call: TRBV18
clone_size: many
d_call: NA
j_call: TRBJ2-2
cdr3_nt: TGTGCCAGCTCACCACTCATCCAGATTAACACCGGGGAGCTGTTTTTT
cdr3_aa: CASSPLIQINTGELFF

v_call: TRBV20-1
clone_size: many
d_call: TRBD2
j_call: TRBJ2-5
cdr3_nt: TGCAGTGCTAGTCCTAGCGGAATGGCTCCGGGGACCCAGTACTTC
cdr3_aa: CSASPSGMAPGTQYF

v_call: TRBV7-9
clone_size: few
d_call: TRBD1
j_call: TRBJ2-5
cdr3_nt: TGTGCCAGCAGCTTACAGGACAGGGGGGGACAAGAGACCCAGTACTTC
cdr3_aa: CASSLQDRGGQETQYF

v_call: TRBV29-1
clone_size: NA
d_call: TRBD1
j_call: TRBJ1-2
cdr3_nt: TGCAGCGGTCTCCTATTCGGGACAGGGGATGGCTACACCTTC
cdr3_aa: CSGLLFGTGDGYTF

v_call: TRBV4-1
clone_size: NA
d_call: NA
j_call: TRBJ2-3
cdr3_nt: TGCGCCAGCAGCCAAGAAGGGCCACAACTGGGGGGGCTCACAGATACGCAGTATTTT
cdr3_aa: CASSQEGPQLGGLTDTQYF

v_call: TRBV2
clone_size: many
d_call: NA
j_call: TRBJ1-2
cdr3_nt: TGTGCCAGCACGGGGAACTATGGCTACACCTTC
cdr3_aa: CASTGNYGYTF

v_call: TRBV7-8
clone_size: many
d_call: NA
j_call: TRBJ2-3
cdr3_nt: TGTGCCAGCAGCGGGTTGGGGGGTCCAGATACGCAGTATTTT
cdr3_aa: CASSGLGGPDTQYF

v_call: TRBV7-9
clone_size: many
d_call: NA
j_call: TRBJ2-7
cdr3_nt: TGTGCCAGCAGCTTAGCGAGGGTAACCCCCACCTACGAGCAGTACTTC
cdr3_aa: CASSLARVTPTYEQYF

v_call: TRBV9
clone_size: few
d_call: TRBD2
j_call: TRBJ2-3
cdr3_nt: TGTGCCAGCAGCGTATCTCATAGCGGGAGGTTCACAGATACGCAGTATTTT
cdr3_aa: CASSVSHSGRFTDTQYF

v_call: TRBV6-1
clone_size: NA
d_call: NA
j_call: TRBJ1-2
cdr3_nt: TGTGCCAGCAGGGAACAGGTAGCAGAGAACTATGGCTACACCTTC
cdr3_aa: CASREQVAENYGYTF

v_call: TRBV20-1
clone_size: many
d_call: NA
j_call: TRBJ2-1
cdr3_nt: TGCAGTGCCCCGGAGGGCCTTTTCGATGAGCAGTTCTTC
cdr3_aa: CSAPEGLFDEQFF